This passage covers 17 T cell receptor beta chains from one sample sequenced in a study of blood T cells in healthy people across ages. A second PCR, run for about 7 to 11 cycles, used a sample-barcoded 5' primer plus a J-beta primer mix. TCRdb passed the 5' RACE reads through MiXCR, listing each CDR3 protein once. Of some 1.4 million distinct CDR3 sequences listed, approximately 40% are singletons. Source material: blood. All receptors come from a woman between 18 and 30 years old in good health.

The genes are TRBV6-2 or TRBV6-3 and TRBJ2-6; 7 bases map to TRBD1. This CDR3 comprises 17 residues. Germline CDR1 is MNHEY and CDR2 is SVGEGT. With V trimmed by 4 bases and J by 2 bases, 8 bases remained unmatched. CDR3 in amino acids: CASSSIHQGAGANVLTF. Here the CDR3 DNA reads TGTGCCAGCAGTTCCATCCACCAGGGGGCTGGGGCCAACGTCCTGACTTTC.

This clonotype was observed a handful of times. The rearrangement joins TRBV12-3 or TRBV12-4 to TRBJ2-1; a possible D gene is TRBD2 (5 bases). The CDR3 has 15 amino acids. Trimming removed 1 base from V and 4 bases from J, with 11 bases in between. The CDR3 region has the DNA TGTGCCAGCAGTTTAGGGAGTAGCGATTACAATGAGCAGTTCTTC. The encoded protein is CASSLGSSDYNEQFF.

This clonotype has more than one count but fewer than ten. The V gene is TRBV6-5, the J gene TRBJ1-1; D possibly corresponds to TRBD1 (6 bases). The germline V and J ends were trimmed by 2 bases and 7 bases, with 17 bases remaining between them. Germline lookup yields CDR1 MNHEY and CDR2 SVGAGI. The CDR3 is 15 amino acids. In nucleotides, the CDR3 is TGTGCCAGCAGTTACCGACCCCCAGGGGCCGATGAAGCTTTCTTT. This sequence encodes CASSYRPPGADEAFF.

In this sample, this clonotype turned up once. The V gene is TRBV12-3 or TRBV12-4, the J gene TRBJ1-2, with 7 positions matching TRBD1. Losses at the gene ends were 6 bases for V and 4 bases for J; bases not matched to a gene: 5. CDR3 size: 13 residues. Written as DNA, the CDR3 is TGTGCCAGCAGCGGGACAGTCCGCTATGGCTACACCTTC. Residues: CASSGTVRYGYTF.

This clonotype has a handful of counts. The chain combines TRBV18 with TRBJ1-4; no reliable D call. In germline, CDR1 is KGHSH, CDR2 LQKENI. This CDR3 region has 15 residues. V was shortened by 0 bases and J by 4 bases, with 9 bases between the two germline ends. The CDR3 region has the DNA TGTGCCAGCTCACCACCTTACAGCTTTAATGAAAAACTGTTTTTT. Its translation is CASSPPYSFNEKLFF.

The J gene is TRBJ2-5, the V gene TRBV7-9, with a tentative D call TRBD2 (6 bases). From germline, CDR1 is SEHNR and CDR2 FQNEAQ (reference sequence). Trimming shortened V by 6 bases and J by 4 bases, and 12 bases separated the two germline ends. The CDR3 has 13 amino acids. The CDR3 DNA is TGTGCCAGCAGATTCAGCGGGTCAGAGACCCAGTACTTC. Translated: CASRFSGSETQYF.

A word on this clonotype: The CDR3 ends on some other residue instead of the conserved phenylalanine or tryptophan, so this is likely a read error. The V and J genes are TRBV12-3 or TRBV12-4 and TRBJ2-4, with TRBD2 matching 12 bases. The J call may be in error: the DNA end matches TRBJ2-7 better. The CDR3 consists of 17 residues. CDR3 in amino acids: CASSLGGLAGTTYEQYL. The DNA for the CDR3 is TGTGCCAGCAGTTTAGGGGGACTAGCGGGTACCACCTACGAGCAGTACCTC.

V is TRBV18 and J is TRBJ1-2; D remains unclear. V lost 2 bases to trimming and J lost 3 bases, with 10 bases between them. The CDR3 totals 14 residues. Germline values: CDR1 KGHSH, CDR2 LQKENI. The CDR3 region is CASSPSDGYYGYTF. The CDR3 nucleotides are TGTGCCAGCTCACCATCGGACGGATACTATGGCTACACCTTC. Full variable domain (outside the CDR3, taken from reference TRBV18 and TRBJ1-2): NAGVMQNPRHLVRRRGQEARLRCSPMKGHSHVYWYRQLPEEGLKFMVYLQKENIIDESGMPKERFSAEFPKEGPSILRIQQVVRGDSAAYFCASSPSDGYYGYTFGSGTRLTVV.

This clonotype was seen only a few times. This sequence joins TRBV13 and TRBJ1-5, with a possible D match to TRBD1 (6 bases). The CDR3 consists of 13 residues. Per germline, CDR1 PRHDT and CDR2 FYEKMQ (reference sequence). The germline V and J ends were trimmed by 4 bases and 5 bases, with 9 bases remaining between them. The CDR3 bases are TGTGCCAGCAGCTCCAACAGGGATCAGCCCCAGCATTTT. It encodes CASSSNRDQPQHF.

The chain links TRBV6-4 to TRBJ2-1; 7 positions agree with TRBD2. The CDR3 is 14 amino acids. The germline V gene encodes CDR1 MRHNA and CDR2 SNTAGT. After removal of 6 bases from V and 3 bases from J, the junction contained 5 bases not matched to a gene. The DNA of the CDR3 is TGTGCCAGCAGCCCCGGGACTATCTACAATGAGCAGTTCTTC. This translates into CASSPGTIYNEQFF.

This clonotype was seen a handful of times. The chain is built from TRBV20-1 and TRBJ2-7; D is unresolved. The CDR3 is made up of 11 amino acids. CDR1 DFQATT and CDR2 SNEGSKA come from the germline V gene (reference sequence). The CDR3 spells CAPGGAYEQYF. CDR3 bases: TGCGCCCCTGGTGGTGCCTACGAGCAGTACTTC.

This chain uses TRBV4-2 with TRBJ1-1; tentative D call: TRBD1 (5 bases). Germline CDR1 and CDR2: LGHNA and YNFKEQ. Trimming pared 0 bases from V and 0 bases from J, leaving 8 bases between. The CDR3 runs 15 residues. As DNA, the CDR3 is TGTGCCAGCAGCCAAGAAGGGGCAATGAACACTGAAGCTTTCTTT. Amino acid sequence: CASSQEGAMNTEAFF.

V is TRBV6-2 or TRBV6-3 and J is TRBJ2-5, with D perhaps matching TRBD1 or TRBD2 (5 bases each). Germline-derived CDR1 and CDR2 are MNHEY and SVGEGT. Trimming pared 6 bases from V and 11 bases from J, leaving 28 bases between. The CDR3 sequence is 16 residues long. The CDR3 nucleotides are TGTGCCAGCAGCCAAGCCGGGACGAACACTCTGTGGGAGCAGTACTTC. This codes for CASSQAGTNTLWEQYF.

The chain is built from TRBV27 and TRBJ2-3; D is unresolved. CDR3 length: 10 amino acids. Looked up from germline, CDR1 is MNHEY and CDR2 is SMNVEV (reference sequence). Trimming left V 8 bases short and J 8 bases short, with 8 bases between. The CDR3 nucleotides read TGTGCCAGCGGCACATGTACGCAGTATTTT. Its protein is CASGTCTQYF.

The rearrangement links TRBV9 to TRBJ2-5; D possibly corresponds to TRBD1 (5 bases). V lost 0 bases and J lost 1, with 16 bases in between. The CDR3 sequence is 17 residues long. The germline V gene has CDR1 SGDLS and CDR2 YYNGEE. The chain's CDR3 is CASSVAPTGSGQETQYF. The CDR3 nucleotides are TGTGCCAGCAGCGTAGCTCCCACAGGTTCGGGCCAAGAGACCCAGTACTTC.

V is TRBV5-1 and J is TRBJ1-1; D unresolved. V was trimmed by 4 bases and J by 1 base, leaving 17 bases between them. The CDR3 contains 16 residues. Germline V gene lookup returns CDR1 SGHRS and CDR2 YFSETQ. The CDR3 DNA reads TGCGCCAGCAGCCCGGCCGTCGGCGGACCGAACACTGAAGCTTTCTTT. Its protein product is CASSPAVGGPNTEAFF.

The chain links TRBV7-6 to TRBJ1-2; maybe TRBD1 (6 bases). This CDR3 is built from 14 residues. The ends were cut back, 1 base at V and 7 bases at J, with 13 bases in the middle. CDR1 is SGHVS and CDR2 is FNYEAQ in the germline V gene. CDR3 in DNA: TGTGCCAGCAGCTTAGATGTACAGGGTGGTGGCTACACCTTC. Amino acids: CASSLDVQGGGYTF.